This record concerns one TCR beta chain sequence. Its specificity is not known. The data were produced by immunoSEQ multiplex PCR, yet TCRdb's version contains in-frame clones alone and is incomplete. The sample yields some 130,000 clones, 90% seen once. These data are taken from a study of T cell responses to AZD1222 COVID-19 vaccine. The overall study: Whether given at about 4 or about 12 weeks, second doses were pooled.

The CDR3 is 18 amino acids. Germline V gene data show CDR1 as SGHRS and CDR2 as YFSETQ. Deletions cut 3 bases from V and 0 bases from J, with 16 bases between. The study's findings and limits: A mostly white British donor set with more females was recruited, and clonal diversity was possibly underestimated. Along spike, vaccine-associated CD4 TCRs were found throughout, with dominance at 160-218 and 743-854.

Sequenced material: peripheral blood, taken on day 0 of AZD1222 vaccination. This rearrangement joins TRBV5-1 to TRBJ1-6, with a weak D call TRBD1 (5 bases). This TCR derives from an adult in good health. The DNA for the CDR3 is TGCGCCAGCAGCTCCCACTGGGGAGACAGCTCCTATAATTCACCCCTCCACTTT. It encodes CASSSHWGDSSYNSPLHF.